The sequence of this T cell receptor beta chain was determined in a study of CD8 T cells in ankylosing spondylitis. Study-level points and caveats: The clones that were linked to disease were reported to be significantly enriched in matched synovial fluid samples from ankylosing spondylitis patients. Relatively rare in peripheral blood, disease-linked clones were also CD8+. Among TCR beta sequences, a motif of several highly homologous variants appeared characteristic of ankylosing spondylitis blood. Reactive arthritis synovial fluid and blood previously showed some of these motif variants.

Germline CDR1 and CDR2: GTSNPN and SVGIG (reference sequence). The CDR3 is 13 amino acids. Worth noting for this clonotype: Its antigen is as yet unknown. Being one base from a much bigger clone, this may be a read error.

One entry per CDR3 protein, called by TCRdb with MiXCR from the 5' RACE reads. The sample has 250,000 to 400,000 distinct CDR3 sequences; around a tenth are singletons. The TCR comes from a female donor with ankylosing spondylitis or in good health (not recorded which). Source material: blood, either unsorted or a sorted T cell fraction (not recorded which). The J gene is TRBJ1-5, the V gene TRBV30, with D maybe TRBD1 (6 bases). The CDR3, as DNA: TGTGCCTGGACCTTGGACAGCAATCAGCCCCATCATTTT. The encoded protein is CAWTLDSNQPHHF.